A single sample gave rise to the 29 T cell receptor beta chains below, sequenced in a study of T-cell reconstitution after alpha-beta-depleted transplantation in children. Preparation of the TCRbeta library was carried out with unique molecular identifiers. Each CDR3 protein gets one entry after TCRdb re-called the PCR reads with MiXCR. This sample has 600,000 to 700,000 distinct CDR3 sequences, with around 12% found just once. Specimen: PBMCs, collected before TCRalphabeta/CD19-depleted stem cell transplant. These receptors were taken from a girl aged 2 to 9 with congenital amegakaryocytic thrombocytopenia, due to receive a stem cell transplant.

The rearrangement joins TRBV10-3 to TRBJ1-1, with a weak D call TRBD1 (6 bases). Trimming took 6 bases from V and 1 from J, leaving 6 bases between them. Per germline, CDR1 ENHRY and CDR2 SYGVKD. The CDR3 is 12 amino acids. The chain's CDR3 is CAIRGQNTEAFF. As DNA, the CDR3 is TGTGCCATCAGGGGACAGAACACTGAAGCTTTCTTT.

This clonotype was recorded at least ten times. The chain employs TRBV29-1 and TRBJ2-3; 7 bases are a match to TRBD2. V lost 5 bases to trimming and J lost 9 bases; unmatched junction nucleotides: 11. The CDR3 runs to 13 residues. The V gene's germline CDR1 is SQVTM and CDR2 ANQGSEA. The CDR3 DNA reads TGCAGCGTTCAGGCTAGCGGCGGGGAAACGCAGTATTTT. It specifies CSVQASGGETQYF.

The chain recombines TRBV15 with TRBJ1-2; 8 positions agree with TRBD1. The germline V gene has CDR1 LNHNV and CDR2 YYDKDF (reference sequence). V lost 0 bases, J lost 6 bases, and 0 bases stayed unmatched. This CDR3 comprises 13 residues. The CDR3 DNA follows: TGTGCCACCAGCAGAGAGGACAGGGATGGCTACACCTTC. Amino acids: CATSREDRDGYTF.

This clonotype was detected a few times. The rearrangement uses TRBV20-1 and TRBJ2-5, with TRBD2 matching over 7 bases. After removal of 6 bases from V and 5 bases from J, the junction contained 15 bases not matched to a gene. The germline V gene encodes CDR1 DFQATT and CDR2 SNEGSKA (reference sequence). The CDR3 length is 15 residues. The CDR3 region has the DNA TGCAGTGCCCCAGAACCAACCAGCGGGGTGGAGACCCAGTACTTC. It codes for CSAPEPTSGVETQYF.

This clonotype was detected ten times or more. The genes are TRBV10-3 and TRBJ2-3; D not certain. V was pared by 11 bases and J by 8 bases, with 20 bases between. Germline V gene data show CDR1 as ENHRY and CDR2 as SYGVKD. This CDR3 contains 13 residues. The CDR3 is CAVFEADLRTQYF. DNA for the CDR3: TGTGCCGTGTTCGAGGCCGACCTACGTACGCAGTATTTT.

This clonotype was found many times. The chain carries TRBV9 and TRBJ2-3; D not resolved. The CDR3 spans 15 residues. The germline V and J ends were trimmed by 2 bases and 4 bases, with 14 bases remaining between them. Germline CDR1 is SGDLS and CDR2 is YYNGEE. The CDR3 protein is CASSVGVGMADTQYF. CDR3 sequence (DNA): TGTGCCAGCAGCGTCGGAGTAGGAATGGCAGATACGCAGTATTTT. The full variable domain, in which reference TRBV9 and TRBJ2-3 provide the parts outside the CDR3, is DSGVTQTPKHLITATGQRVTLRCSPRSGDLSVYWYQQSLDQGLQFLIQYYNGEERAKGNILERFSAQQFPDLHSELNLSSLELGDSALYFCASSVGVGMADTQYFGPGTRLTVL.

This clonotype was counted a few times. This chain uses TRBV14 with TRBJ1-2; no firm D call. The CDR3 runs 17 residues. Germline V gene sequence: CDR1 SGHDN, CDR2 FVKESK. Between the trimmed V and J ends, which lost 0 bases and 0 bases, there was a span of 14 bases. The CDR3 loop is CASSQEARWSTNYGYTF. The CDR3 nucleotides are TGTGCCAGCAGCCAAGAGGCGAGGTGGTCTACTAACTATGGCTACACCTTC.

This clonotype occurred a few times. This rearrangement joins TRBV14 to TRBJ1-1, with a tentative D call TRBD1 (5 bases). This CDR3 has 12 amino acids. V lost 2 bases and J 6 bases, leaving 7 bases between the germline ends. Germline V gene data show CDR1 as SGHDN and CDR2 as FVKESK. The CDR3 loop is CASSQPGAEAFF. CDR3 coding DNA: TGTGCCAGCAGCCAACCGGGGGCTGAAGCTTTCTTT.

This clonotype was recorded a few times. V usage is TRBV5-1 and J usage is TRBJ2-5; tentative D call: TRBD2 (5 bases). V was clipped by 4 bases and J by 4 bases, with 11 bases between them. The CDR3 spans 13 residues. CDR1 is SGHRS and CDR2 is YFSETQ in the germline V gene. In nucleotides, the CDR3 is TGCGCCAGCAGCCCCTGGACTGGAGAGACCCAGTACTTC. It is translated as CASSPWTGETQYF.

V and J are TRBV25-1 and TRBJ2-1; D is perhaps TRBD1 or TRBD2 (5 bases each). The CDR3 is 13 amino acids. The V gene's germline CDR1 is MGHDK and CDR2 SYGVNS. V lost 8 bases and J lost 10, with 18 bases in between. The CDR3 DNA reads as TGTGCCAGCCAAGTAATCCGAGGGGAAGAGCAGTTCTTC. It codes for CASQVIRGEEQFF.

This sequence joins TRBV10-2 and TRBJ2-5; a possible D gene is TRBD2 (6 bases). CDR1 WSHSY and CDR2 SAAADI come from the germline V gene. Trimming removed 7 bases from V and 5 bases from J, with 14 bases in between. CDR3 length: 13 residues. CDR3 in amino acids: CASNGIGGETQYF. CDR3 bases: TGCGCCAGCAATGGGATCGGAGGGGAGACCCAGTACTTC.

This clonotype was detected many times. This chain joins TRBV5-1 and TRBJ2-4; the match to TRBD2 covers 9 bases. The CDR3 length is 16 residues. Germline V gives CDR1 SGHRS, CDR2 YFSETQ. The ends lost 0 bases at V and 1 base at J; junction bases unmatched: 2. CDR3 in amino acids: CASSLGTSVAKNIQYF. The CDR3 DNA sequence: TGCGCCAGCAGCTTGGGGACTAGCGTGGCCAAAAACATTCAGTACTTC. Supplemented by reference TRBV5-1 and TRBJ2-4, the full variable domain reads KAGVTQTPRYLIKTRGQQVTLSCSPISGHRSVSWYQQTPGQGLQFLFEYFSETQRNKGNFPGRFSGRQFSNSRSEMNVSTLELGDSALYLCASSLGTSVAKNIQYFGAGTRLSVL.

This clonotype was seen repeatedly, ten times or more. The chain joins TRBV20-1 to TRBJ1-5; D gene uncertain. The CDR3 runs 13 residues. Per germline, CDR1 DFQATT and CDR2 SNEGSKA (reference sequence). Trimming took off 6 bases at V and 3 bases at J, with 12 bases between the two ends. The CDR3 region is CSALGRSNQPQHF. The CDR3 DNA follows: TGCAGTGCGCTGGGCCGATCCAATCAGCCCCAGCATTTT.

This clonotype came up a few times. The chain combines TRBV7-9 with TRBJ2-7; D is undetermined. V was cut by 5 bases and J by 6 bases, with 8 bases left in between. Germline assignment: CDR1 SEHNR and CDR2 FQNEAQ (reference sequence). There are 11 residues in the CDR3. Here the CDR3 DNA reads TGTGCCAGCAGCCTCACACGCGAGCAGTACTTC. It specifies CASSLTREQYF.

At least ten counts were recorded for this clonotype. The J gene is TRBJ2-7, the V gene TRBV20-1, with 10 bases lining up with TRBD2. The germline CDR1 and CDR2 sequences are DFQATT and SNEGSKA (reference sequence). The CDR3 is made up of 15 amino acids. V lost 0 bases, J lost 3 bases, and 5 bases stayed unmatched. CDR3 protein: CSARDEAGGNYEQYF. DNA for the CDR3: TGCAGTGCTAGAGATGAAGCGGGAGGGAACTACGAGCAGTACTTC.

This clonotype appeared many times. The chain joins TRBV20-1 to TRBJ2-4; perhaps TRBD2 as D (7 bases). Deletions cut 3 bases from V and 9 bases from J, with 21 bases between. Germline CDR1 and CDR2: DFQATT and SNEGSKA (reference sequence). This CDR3 is built from 15 residues. CDR3 in amino acids: CSASGGASALGIQYF. The CDR3 DNA sequence: TGCAGTGCTAGTGGGGGGGCATCAGCGTTAGGCATTCAGTACTTC.

Remarks on this clonotype: This likely stems from a read error, as it lies one base from a far larger clone. The chain is built from TRBV3-1 and TRBJ1-2; D gene ambiguous. Trimming left V 5 bases short and J 4 bases short, with 8 bases between. Germline assignment: CDR1 LGHDT and CDR2 YNNKEL (reference sequence). This CDR3 contains 12 residues. This chain's CDR3 is CASSLYSYGYTF. CDR3 DNA sequence: TGTGCCAGCAGCTTATACAGCTATGGCTACACCTTC.

There are many counts of this clonotype. A junction boundary mismatches the germline segment, possibly from a read error. This rearrangement joins TRBV27 to TRBJ2-7; D is unclear. Germline assignment: CDR1 MNHEY and CDR2 SMNVEV (reference sequence). CDR3 length: 13 amino acids. The CDR3 region has the DNA TGTGCCAGCACCCCGGCGAACTCCGACGAGCAGTACTTC. As protein: CASTPANSDEQYF.

Many counts were recorded for this clonotype. The V call is TRBV7-9, the J call TRBJ2-7; a possible D gene is TRBD2 (5 bases). CDR3 length equals 14 residues. V was pared by 5 bases and J by 4 bases, with 15 bases between. Germline values: CDR1 SEHNR, CDR2 FQNEAQ (reference sequence). In DNA, the CDR3 is TGTGCCAGCAGCGCCGTTACTAGTTTGTACGAGCAGTACTTC. Translation: CASSAVTSLYEQYF.

As for this clonotype: A much larger clone lies a single base off, so this may be a read error. This chain uses TRBV5-1 with TRBJ1-1; 11 bases line up with TRBD1. With 7 bases clipped from V and 6 bases from J, the junction kept 8 bases outside the gene matches. CDR1 is SGHRS, CDR2 YFSETQ, per germline. This CDR3 spans 14 amino acids. CDR3 region: CASREGQGVAEAFF. The CDR3 DNA reads as TGCGCCAGCCGCGAGGGACAGGGGGTCGCTGAAGCTTTCTTT.

This clonotype showed up many times. J is TRBJ2-1 and V is TRBV12-3 or TRBV12-4; TRBD2 matches 11 bases. V lost 5 bases to trimming and J lost 6 bases; unmatched junction nucleotides: 9. The CDR3 consists of 16 residues. CDR3 sequence: CASSPEGSGRANEQFF. CDR3 coding DNA: TGTGCCAGCAGTCCCGAGGGTAGCGGGAGGGCCAATGAGCAGTTCTTC.

This clonotype was detected many times. This chain uses TRBV24-1 with TRBJ2-3, with D uncertain. Germline V gene data show CDR1 as KGHDR and CDR2 as SFDVKD. Trimming shortened V by 3 bases and J by 14 bases, and 17 bases separated the two germline ends. The CDR3 runs 13 residues. CDR3 nucleotide sequence: TGTGCCACCAGTGATCCCCTTAAGGGTTGGCTGTATTTT. This sequence encodes CATSDPLKGWLYF.

The rearrangement links TRBV15 to TRBJ1-1; no reliable D call. The CDR3 runs to 14 residues. Germline loops: CDR1 LNHNV, CDR2 YYDKDF (reference sequence). V was pared by 4 bases and J by 5 bases, with 14 bases between. The CDR3 region is CATSTKGLWTEAFF. CDR3 in DNA: TGTGCCACCAGCACAAAGGGTTTGTGGACTGAAGCTTTCTTT.

On this clonotype itself: This may stem from a read error, because a much larger clone lies one nucleotide away. The chain carries TRBV28 and TRBJ2-1; D perhaps matches TRBD2 (6 bases). Germline CDR1 MDHEN, CDR2 SYDVKM. This CDR3 comprises 13 residues. The CDR3 reads CAGGTRKYNEQSF. The CDR3 nucleotides are TGTGCCGGGGGGACTCGCAAGTACAATGAGCAGTCCTTC.

The chain links TRBV6-1 to TRBJ2-7; D is unclear. Germline CDR1 MNHNS, CDR2 SASEGT. The CDR3 has 11 residues. The germline V and J ends were trimmed by 3 bases and 9 bases, with 9 bases remaining between them. The CDR3 DNA is TGTGCCAGCAGTGAGGGTATTGTGCAGTACTTC. It translates to CASSEGIVQYF.

Only a few counts were recorded for this clonotype. The gene calls are TRBV4-1 and TRBJ1-5; D may be TRBD1 (5 bases). Germline V CDR1 and CDR2: MGHRA, YSYEKL. The CDR3 sequence is 18 residues long. V dropped 0 bases and J dropped 2 bases, with 17 bases sitting between them. CDR3 DNA: TGCGCCAGCAGCCAAGAAGGGCAGGGAGTAAGGGGCAATCAGCCCCAGCATTTT. As protein: CASSQEGQGVRGNQPQHF.

In its sample, this clonotype was seen many times. The gene calls are TRBV15 and TRBJ1-1; D unresolved. Trimming pared 2 bases from V and 4 bases from J, leaving 8 bases between. The CDR3 consists of 13 residues. CDR1 and CDR2 (germline): LNHNV, YYDKDF (reference sequence). The DNA for the CDR3 is TGTGCCACCAGCAGATTATTGACCACTGAAGCTTTCTTT. This codes for CATSRLLTTEAFF.

This clonotype was counted ten times or more. V is TRBV29-1 and J is TRBJ2-3, with D unclear. The germline V gene has CDR1 SQVTM and CDR2 ANQGSEA. The CDR3 has 12 residues. Trimming shortened V by 5 bases and J by 0 bases, and 6 bases separated the two germline ends. The CDR3 nucleotides read TGCAGCGTTAAGGAGAGCACAGATACGCAGTATTTT. It yields the protein CSVKESTDTQYF.

This clonotype was counted ten times or more. The chain uses TRBV12-3 or TRBV12-4 and TRBJ2-1, with unresolved D. This CDR3 region has 15 residues. V lost 5 bases, J lost 1 base, and 12 bases lay in between. The CDR3: CASSPAFPSYNEQFF. In DNA, the CDR3 is TGTGCCAGCAGTCCGGCCTTTCCGTCCTACAATGAGCAGTTCTTC.